The 25 T cell receptor beta chains in this list originate from one sample, sequenced in a study of cytomegalovirus exposure and HLA in healthy donors. Vbeta (60) and Jbeta (13) primers were used in the PCR. Measured with immunoSEQ multiplex PCR; TCRdb has only the in-frame clones, and not every one. The repertoire holds more than 150,000 clones, 75% to 80% seen once, with 6% in the top ten. Sample: PBMCs. The receptors shown here come from a woman in her twenties or thirties in good health and CMV-seropositive.

This clone was counted a single time. The CDR3 nucleotides read TGTGCCAGCAGGGTGACAGGGACCTACGAGCAGTACTTC. It translates to CASRVTGTYEQYF. The rearrangement uses TRBV6-5 and TRBJ2-7; 7 nucleotides agree with TRBD1. After removal of 6 bases from V and 2 bases from J, the junction contained 4 bases not matched to a gene. Germline V lookup: CDR1 MNHEY, CDR2 SVGAGI. The CDR3 contains 13 residues.

The chain links TRBV2 to TRBJ2-3, with D possibly matching TRBD2 (5 bases). The CDR3 is 13 residues long. Trimming removed 3 bases at V and 2 bases at J, with 6 bases between. The germline V gene has CDR1 SNHLY and CDR2 FYNNEI. CDR3 sequence: CASSETTTDTQYF. The DNA of the CDR3 is TGTGCCAGCAGTGAGACTACCACAGATACGCAGTATTTT.

The chain combines TRBV5-6 with TRBJ2-5; no reliable D call. The germline gives CDR1 SGHDT, CDR2 YYEEEE. V lost 1 base, J lost 5 bases, and 3 bases lay in between. The CDR3 consists of 11 residues. The DNA for the CDR3 is TGTGCCAGCAGCTTGCTTGAGACCCAGTACTTC. The encoded protein is CASSLLETQYF.

The rearrangement joins TRBV15 to TRBJ2-7; TRBD2 agrees at 9 bases. From germline, CDR1 is LNHNV and CDR2 YYDKDF (reference sequence). The CDR3 totals 16 residues. Unmatched junction bases numbered 8, after V lost 3 bases and J lost 2 bases. The CDR3 DNA reads TGTGCCACCAGCAGCGTCGGCGGGAGGGCCGCCTACGAGCAGTACTTC. Protein product: CATSSVGGRAAYEQYF.

This clone was counted a single time. This sequence joins TRBV5-1 and TRBJ1-4; D might be TRBD1 (6 bases). This CDR3 region has 15 residues. Germline V gene lookup returns CDR1 SGHRS and CDR2 YFSETQ. Deletions cut 4 bases from V and 5 bases from J, with 15 bases between. CDR3 amino acids: CASSIEGGLNEKLFF. As DNA, the CDR3 is TGCGCCAGCAGCATTGAGGGGGGGCTCAATGAAAAACTGTTTTTT.

This chain uses TRBV6-1 with TRBJ1-6; D is unresolved. This CDR3 has 13 residues. CDR1 is MNHNS, CDR2 SASEGT, per germline. Trimming removed 0 bases from V and 9 bases from J, with 6 bases in between. The CDR3 loop is CASSEAHGSPLHF. The CDR3 coding sequence is TGTGCCAGCAGTGAAGCGCACGGTTCACCCCTCCACTTT.

This clone occurred once. The chain couples TRBV7-9 to TRBJ1-2; possible D gene TRBD1, 5 bases. Trimming pared 4 bases from V and 1 base from J, leaving 13 bases between. The CDR3 length is 15 residues. Germline assignment: CDR1 SEHNR and CDR2 FQNEAQ (reference sequence). CDR3 bases: TGTGCCAGCAGCTCAAAGGAGGGGATTAACTATGGCTACACCTTC. Protein sequence: CASSSKEGINYGYTF.

The V and J genes are TRBV28 and TRBJ2-7, with 8 nucleotides matching TRBD1. Germline-derived CDR1 and CDR2 are MDHEN and SYDVKM. The V segment lost 6 bases and the J segment 11 bases; nucleotides outside the gene matches: 15. The CDR3 has 14 amino acids. CDR3 loop: CASSPGDRSPRKYF. The CDR3 bases are TGTGCCAGCAGCCCAGGGGACAGGTCCCCTAGAAAGTACTTC. The entire variable domain, with the rest obtained from reference TRBV28 and TRBJ2-7, is as follows: DVKVTQSSRYLVKRTGEKVFLECVQDMDHENMFWYRQDPGLGLRLIYFSYDVKMKEKGDIPEGYSVSREKKERFSLILESASTNQTSMYLCASSPGDRSPRKYFGPGTRLTVT.

The chain uses TRBV4-3 and TRBJ1-6; D not resolved. Trimming pared 0 bases from V and 0 bases from J, leaving 9 bases between. This CDR3 region has 17 residues. In germline, CDR1 is LGHNA, CDR2 YSLEER. CDR3 nucleotide sequence: TGCGCCAGCAGCCAAGATCTGGAGAGCTCCTATAATTCACCCCTCCACTTT. Translating gives CASSQDLESSYNSPLHF.

The chain combines TRBV11-2 with TRBJ1-2, with D possibly matching TRBD1 (5 bases). This CDR3 is 15 amino acids long. From germline, CDR1 is SGHAT and CDR2 FQNNGV. With 0 bases removed from V and 4 bases from J, the gap between germline ends came to 12 bases. CDR3 nucleotides: TGTGCCAGCAGCTTAGACTCAGGGAGGACCTATGGCTACACCTTC. This codes for CASSLDSGRTYGYTF.

This chain links TRBV6-1 with TRBJ1-1; 8 bases line up with TRBD1. The CDR3 has 14 residues. Per the germline V gene, CDR1 is MNHNS and CDR2 is SASEGT. J lost 5 bases, V lost 6 bases, and 8 bases had no gene match. CDR3 amino acids: CASSPGQGWTEAFF. CDR3 DNA: TGTGCCAGCAGCCCTGGACAGGGCTGGACTGAAGCTTTCTTT.

This chain connects TRBV27 to TRBJ2-1; D gene ambiguous. CDR1 is MNHEY and CDR2 is SMNVEV in the germline V gene (reference sequence). V was cut by 4 bases and J by 6 bases, with 7 bases left in between. The CDR3 covers 12 residues. The CDR3 bases are TGTGCCAGCAGTTACGGTCGCAATGAGCAGTTCTTC. Amino acid sequence: CASSYGRNEQFF.

The chain recombines TRBV7-8 with TRBJ1-1, with a weak D call TRBD1 (5 bases). V was trimmed by 6 bases and J by 5 bases, leaving 19 bases between them. Germline V gives CDR1 SGHVS, CDR2 FQNEAQ. The CDR3 sequence is 15 residues long. DNA of the CDR3: TGTGCCAGCAGGGCTGGCCCGGGACTGGGGACTGAAGCTTTCTTT. This gives the protein CASRAGPGLGTEAFF.

This chain uses TRBV4-1 with TRBJ1-6, with D unresolved. Germline values: CDR1 MGHRA, CDR2 YSYEKL. The CDR3 sequence is 14 residues long. Trimming stripped 4 bases from V and 13 bases from J, with 17 bases between. As DNA, the CDR3 is TGCGCCAGCAGCCCCTTACTTCGGGGTGGTCCCCTCCACTTT. It codes for CASSPLLRGGPLHF.

The J gene is TRBJ2-7, the V gene TRBV7-2; 9 bases fit TRBD1. CDR1 and CDR2 from the germline V gene are SGHTA and FQGNSA. The length of the CDR3 is 15 residues. V trimming: 6 bases; J trimming: 3 bases; junction bases outside the gene matches: 9. The CDR3 sequence is CASRPGGQGNYEQYF. In DNA form, the CDR3 reads TGTGCCAGCAGGCCGGGGGGACAGGGAAACTACGAGCAGTACTTC. Full variable domain (rest looked up from reference TRBV7-2 and TRBJ2-7): GAGVSQSPSNKVTEKGKDVELRCDPISGHTALYWYRQSLGQGLEFLIYFQGNSAPDKSGLPSDRFSAERTGGSVSTLTIQRTQQEDSAVYLCASRPGGQGNYEQYFGPGTRLTVT.

This clone showed up many times. The chain links TRBV4-1 to TRBJ1-2, with 8 positions matching TRBD1. Germline CDR1 is MGHRA and CDR2 is YSYEKL. The V gene end was trimmed by 8 bases and the J gene end by 3 bases; junction bases not matched to a gene: 5. This CDR3 comprises 13 residues. The chain's CDR3 is CASGEQGDYGYTF. The CDR3 DNA follows: TGCGCCAGCGGCGAACAGGGGGACTATGGCTACACCTTC.

This chain uses TRBV5-4 with TRBJ1-6; D not resolved. The CDR3 runs to 14 residues. CDR1 is SGHNT and CDR2 is YYREEE in the germline V gene (reference sequence). V was trimmed by 1 base and J by 6 bases, leaving 8 bases between them. DNA for the CDR3: TGTGCCAGCAGCTTGCGGGGTAGTAATTCACCCCTCCACTTT. Translating it yields CASSLRGSNSPLHF. The complete variable domain, with remaining parts taken from reference TRBV5-4 and TRBJ1-6, reads ETGVTQSPTHLIKTRGQQVTLRCSSQSGHNTVSWYQQALGQGPQFIFQYYREEENGRGNFPPRFSGLQFPNYSSELNVNALELDDSALYLCASSLRGSNSPLHFGNGTRLTVT.

The rearrangement links TRBV29-1 to TRBJ2-1; perhaps TRBD2 as D (6 bases). This CDR3 spans 11 amino acids. V was clipped by 6 bases and J by 12 bases, with 15 bases between them. CDR1 and CDR2 from the germline V gene are SQVTM and ANQGSEA. The CDR3 nucleotides are TGCAGCGTGCCTACGGGACTTGGGCAGTTCTTC. It codes for CSVPTGLGQFF.

In its sample, this clone was seen once. CDR3 sequence reads: CASSLRTGISDGYTF. CDR3 nucleotides: TGCGCCAGCAGCCTACGGACAGGGATAAGTGATGGCTACACCTTC. The J gene is TRBJ1-2, the V gene TRBV4-1; 8 positions match TRBD1. CDR3 length equals 15 residues. Trimming cost V 4 bases and J 6 bases; bases outside gene matches: 10. Germline CDR1 is MGHRA and CDR2 is YSYEKL.

V usage is TRBV4-3 and J usage is TRBJ2-7; weak D call: TRBD2 (6 bases). This CDR3 contains 15 residues. Germline V CDR1 and CDR2: LGHNA, YSLEER. Trimming removed 2 bases at V and 2 bases at J, with 13 bases between. DNA for the CDR3: TGCGCCAGCAGCCAACAGGCGGGGCCTCCCTACGAGCAGTACTTC. Amino acids: CASSQQAGPPYEQYF.

The chain is built from TRBV5-6 and TRBJ1-3; D unresolved. Germline-derived CDR1 and CDR2 are SGHDT and YYEEEE. The V end was cut by 1 base, the J end by 3 bases, with 8 bases between. This CDR3 is built from 14 residues. The CDR3 spells CASSLSSGGNTIYF. DNA of the CDR3: TGTGCCAGCAGCTTGTCCAGTGGTGGAAACACCATATATTTT.

V and J are TRBV27 and TRBJ1-6, with D unclear. The CDR3 spans 12 residues. The germline gives CDR1 MNHEY, CDR2 SMNVEV (reference sequence). Trimming left V 8 bases short and J 10 bases short, with 12 bases between. The CDR3 nucleotides read TGTGCCAGCCTATGGGGAGGCTCACCCCTCCACTTT. This sequence encodes CASLWGGSPLHF.

This chain links TRBV4-3 with TRBJ2-7, with a tentative D call TRBD2 (7 bases). V lost 3 bases and J 4 bases, leaving 16 bases between the germline ends. The CDR3 is made up of 15 amino acids. Germline V gene lookup returns CDR1 LGHNA and CDR2 YSLEER. The chain's CDR3 is CASSQEGGAQYEQYF. The CDR3 coding sequence is TGCGCCAGCAGCCAGGAGGGGGGGGCTCAGTACGAGCAGTACTTC.

The chain recombines TRBV10-3 with TRBJ2-6; the D gene is possibly TRBD2 (7 bases). The CDR3 extends over 16 amino acids. Germline CDR1 reads ENHRY; CDR2 reads SYGVKD. Between the trimmed V and J ends, which lost 7 bases and 2 bases, there was a span of 15 bases. CDR3 residues: CAITQGGGPGANVLTF. The CDR3 DNA reads as TGTGCCATCACCCAAGGGGGAGGGCCTGGGGCCAACGTCCTGACTTTC.

This chain joins TRBV6-5 and TRBJ2-2; D gene uncertain. The V gene lost 6 bases and the J gene lost 4 bases, with 6 bases spanning the gap. Germline CDR1 MNHEY, CDR2 SVGAGI. CDR3 size: 12 residues. The chain's CDR3 is CASSLLTGELFF. In DNA form, the CDR3 reads TGTGCCAGCAGCTTACTCACCGGGGAGCTGTTTTTT.